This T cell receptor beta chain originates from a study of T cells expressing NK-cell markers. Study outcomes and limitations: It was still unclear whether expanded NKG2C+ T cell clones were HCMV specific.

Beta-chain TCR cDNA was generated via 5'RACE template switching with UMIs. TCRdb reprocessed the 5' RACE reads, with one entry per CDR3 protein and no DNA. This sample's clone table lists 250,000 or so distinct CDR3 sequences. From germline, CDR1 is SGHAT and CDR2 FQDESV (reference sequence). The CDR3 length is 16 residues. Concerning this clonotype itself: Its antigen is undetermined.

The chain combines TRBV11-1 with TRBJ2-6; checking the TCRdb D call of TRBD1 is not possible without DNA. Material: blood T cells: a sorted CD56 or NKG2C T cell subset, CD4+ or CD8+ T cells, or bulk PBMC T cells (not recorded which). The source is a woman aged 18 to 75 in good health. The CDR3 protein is CASSLQGGAGANVLTF.